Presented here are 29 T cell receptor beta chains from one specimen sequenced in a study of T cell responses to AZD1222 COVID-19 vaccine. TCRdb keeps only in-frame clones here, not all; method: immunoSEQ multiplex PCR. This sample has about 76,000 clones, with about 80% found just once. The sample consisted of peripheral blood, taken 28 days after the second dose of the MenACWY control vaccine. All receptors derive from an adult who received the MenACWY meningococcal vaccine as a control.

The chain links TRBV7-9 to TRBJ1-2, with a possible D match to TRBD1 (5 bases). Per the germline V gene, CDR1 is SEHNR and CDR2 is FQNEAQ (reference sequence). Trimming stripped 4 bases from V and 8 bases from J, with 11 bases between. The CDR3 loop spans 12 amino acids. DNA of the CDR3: TGTGCCAGCAGCTCCTCAGGGTACGGCTACACCTTC. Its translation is CASSSSGYGYTF.

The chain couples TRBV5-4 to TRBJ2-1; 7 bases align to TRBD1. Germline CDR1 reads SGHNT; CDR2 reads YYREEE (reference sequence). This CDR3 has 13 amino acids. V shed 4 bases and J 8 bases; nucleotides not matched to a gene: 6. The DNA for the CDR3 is TGTGCCAGCAGCCGCCCAGGGGGAGATGAGCAGTTCTTC. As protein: CASSRPGGDEQFF.

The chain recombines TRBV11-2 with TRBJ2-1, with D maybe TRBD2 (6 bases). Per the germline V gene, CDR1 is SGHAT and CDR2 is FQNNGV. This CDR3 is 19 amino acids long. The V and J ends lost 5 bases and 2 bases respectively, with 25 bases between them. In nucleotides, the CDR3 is TGTGCCAGCAGCCCCTTTGCCGGGACTCTGACCCGCCCCTACAATGAGCAGTTCTTC. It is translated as CASSPFAGTLTRPYNEQFF.

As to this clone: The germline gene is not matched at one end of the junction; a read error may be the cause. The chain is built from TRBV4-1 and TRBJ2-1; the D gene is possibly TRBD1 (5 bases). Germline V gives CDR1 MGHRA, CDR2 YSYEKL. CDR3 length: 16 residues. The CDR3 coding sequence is TGCGCCCGCAGCCGCCCCGACAGAACCTCCTACAATGAGCAGTTCTTC. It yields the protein CARSRPDRTSYNEQFF.

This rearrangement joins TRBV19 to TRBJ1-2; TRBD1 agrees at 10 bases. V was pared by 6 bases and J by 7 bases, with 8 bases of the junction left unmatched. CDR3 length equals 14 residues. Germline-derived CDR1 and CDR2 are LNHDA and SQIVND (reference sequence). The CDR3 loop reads CASSLAGQGFGYTF. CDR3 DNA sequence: TGTGCCAGTAGCCTCGCGGGACAGGGGTTTGGCTACACCTTC.

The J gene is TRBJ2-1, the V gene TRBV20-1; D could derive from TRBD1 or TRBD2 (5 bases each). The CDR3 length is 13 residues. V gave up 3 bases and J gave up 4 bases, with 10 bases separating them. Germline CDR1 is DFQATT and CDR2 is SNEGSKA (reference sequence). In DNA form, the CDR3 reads TGCAGTGCTAGTACCGGGGCTTACAATGAGCAGTTCTTC. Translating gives CSASTGAYNEQFF.

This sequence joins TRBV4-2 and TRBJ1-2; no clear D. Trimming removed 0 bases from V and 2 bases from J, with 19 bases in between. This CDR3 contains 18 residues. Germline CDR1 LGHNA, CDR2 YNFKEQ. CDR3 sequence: CASSQDLSMSGTNYGYTF. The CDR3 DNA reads TGTGCCAGCAGCCAAGATCTAAGTATGAGCGGAACGAACTATGGCTACACCTTC.

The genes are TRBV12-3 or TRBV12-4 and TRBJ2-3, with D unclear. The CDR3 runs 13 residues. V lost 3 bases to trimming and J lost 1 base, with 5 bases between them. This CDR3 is CASSFRGTDTQYF. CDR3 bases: TGTGCCAGCAGTTTCCGGGGCACAGATACGCAGTATTTT.

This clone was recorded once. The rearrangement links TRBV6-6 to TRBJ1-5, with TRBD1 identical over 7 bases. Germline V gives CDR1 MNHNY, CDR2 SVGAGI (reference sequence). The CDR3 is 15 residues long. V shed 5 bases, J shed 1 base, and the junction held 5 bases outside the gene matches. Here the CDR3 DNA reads TGTGCCAGCAGTGACTGGGACAGAAGCAATCAGCCCCAGCATTTT. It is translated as CASSDWDRSNQPQHF.

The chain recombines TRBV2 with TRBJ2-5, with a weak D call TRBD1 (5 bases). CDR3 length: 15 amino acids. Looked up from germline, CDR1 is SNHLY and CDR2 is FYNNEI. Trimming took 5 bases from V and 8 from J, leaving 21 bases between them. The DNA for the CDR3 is TGTGCCAGCAGTCCACAGACAGTGTCCCGCGAAACCCAGTACTTC. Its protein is CASSPQTVSRETQYF.

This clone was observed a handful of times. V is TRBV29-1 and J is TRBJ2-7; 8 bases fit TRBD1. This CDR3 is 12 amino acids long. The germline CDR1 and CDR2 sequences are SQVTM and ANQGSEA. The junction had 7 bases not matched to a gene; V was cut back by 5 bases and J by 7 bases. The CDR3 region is CSVTGQGYEQYF. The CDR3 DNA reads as TGCAGCGTTACTGGACAGGGTTATGAGCAGTACTTC.

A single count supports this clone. CDR3 nucleotides: TGTGCCAGCAGTACGGACAGCTACCAAGAGACCCAGTACTTC. It specifies CASSTDSYQETQYF. V is TRBV2 and J is TRBJ2-5; perhaps TRBD1 as D (6 bases). This CDR3 contains 14 residues. CDR1 and CDR2 (germline): SNHLY, FYNNEI. Trimming cost V 5 bases and J 0 bases, with 10 bases left between them.

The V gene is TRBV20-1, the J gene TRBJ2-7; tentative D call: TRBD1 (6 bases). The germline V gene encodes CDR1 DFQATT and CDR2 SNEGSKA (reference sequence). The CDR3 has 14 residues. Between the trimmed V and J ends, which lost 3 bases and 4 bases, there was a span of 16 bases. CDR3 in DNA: TGCAGTGCTAGTTATGGACAGAGTTTTTACGAGCAGTACTTC. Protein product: CSASYGQSFYEQYF.

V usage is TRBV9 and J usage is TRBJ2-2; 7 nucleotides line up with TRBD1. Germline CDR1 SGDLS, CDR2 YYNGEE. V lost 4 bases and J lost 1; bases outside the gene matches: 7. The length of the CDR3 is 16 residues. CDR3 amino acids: CASSRRGGRNTGELFF. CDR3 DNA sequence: TGTGCCAGCAGCAGGAGAGGGGGCCGGAACACCGGGGAGCTGTTTTTT.

The CDR3 reads CASSLFEPGAGTQYF. Here the CDR3 DNA reads TGTGCCAGCAGTTTATTCGAGCCGGGAGCGGGTACGCAGTATTTT. The chain employs TRBV28 and TRBJ2-3; TRBD2 is a possible D gene (6 bases). CDR3 size: 15 residues. The V gene's germline CDR1 is MDHEN and CDR2 SYDVKM. V lost 1 base and J 8 bases, leaving 16 bases between the germline ends.

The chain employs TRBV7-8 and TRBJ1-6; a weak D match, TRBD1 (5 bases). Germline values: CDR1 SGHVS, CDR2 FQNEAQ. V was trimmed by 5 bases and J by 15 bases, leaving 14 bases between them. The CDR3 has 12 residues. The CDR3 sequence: CASSIDSGLLHF. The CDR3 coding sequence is TGTGCCAGCAGCATTGACAGCGGGCTCCTCCACTTT.

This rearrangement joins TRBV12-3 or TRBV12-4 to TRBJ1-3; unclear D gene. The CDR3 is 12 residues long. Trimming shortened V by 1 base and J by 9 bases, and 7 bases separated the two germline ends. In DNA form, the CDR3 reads TGTGCCAGCAGTTTAGTTTGGGGCACCATATATTTT. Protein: CASSLVWGTIYF.

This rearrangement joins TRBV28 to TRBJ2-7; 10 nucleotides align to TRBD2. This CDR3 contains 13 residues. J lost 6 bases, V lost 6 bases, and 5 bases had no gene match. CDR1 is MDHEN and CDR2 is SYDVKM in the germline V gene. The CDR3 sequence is CASRTSGDGEQYF. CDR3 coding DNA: TGTGCCAGCAGAACTAGCGGGGATGGCGAGCAGTACTTC.

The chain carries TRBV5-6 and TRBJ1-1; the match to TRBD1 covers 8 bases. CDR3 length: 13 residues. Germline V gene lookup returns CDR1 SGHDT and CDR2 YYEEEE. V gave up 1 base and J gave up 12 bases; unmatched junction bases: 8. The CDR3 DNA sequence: TGTGCCAGCAGCTTGCAGGGGGCATCTCTGCCTTTCTTT. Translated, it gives CASSLQGASLPFF.

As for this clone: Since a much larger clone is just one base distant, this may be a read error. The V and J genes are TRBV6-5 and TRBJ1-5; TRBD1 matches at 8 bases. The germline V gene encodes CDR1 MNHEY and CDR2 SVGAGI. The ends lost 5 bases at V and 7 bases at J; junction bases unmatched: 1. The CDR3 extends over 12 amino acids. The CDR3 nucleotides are TGTGCCAGCAGTCCAGGGGGCCAGCCCCAGCATTTT. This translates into CASSPGGQPQHF.

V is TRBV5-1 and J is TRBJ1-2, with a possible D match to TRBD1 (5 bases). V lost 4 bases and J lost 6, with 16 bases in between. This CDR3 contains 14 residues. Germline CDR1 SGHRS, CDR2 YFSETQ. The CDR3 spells CASSRDPQIDGYTF. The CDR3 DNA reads TGCGCCAGCAGCAGGGACCCACAAATTGATGGCTACACCTTC. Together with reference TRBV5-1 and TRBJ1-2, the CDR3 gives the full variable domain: KAGVTQTPRYLIKTRGQQVTLSCSPISGHRSVSWYQQTPGQGLQFLFEYFSETQRNKGNFPGRFSGRQFSNSRSEMNVSTLELGDSALYLCASSRDPQIDGYTFGSGTRLTVV.

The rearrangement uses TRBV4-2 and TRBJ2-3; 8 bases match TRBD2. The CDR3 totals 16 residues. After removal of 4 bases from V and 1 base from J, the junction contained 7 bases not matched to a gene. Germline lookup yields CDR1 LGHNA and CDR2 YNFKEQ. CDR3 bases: TGTGCCAGCAGCCCTCAAGCGGGGGCCCGCACAGATACGCAGTATTTT. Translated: CASSPQAGARTDTQYF.

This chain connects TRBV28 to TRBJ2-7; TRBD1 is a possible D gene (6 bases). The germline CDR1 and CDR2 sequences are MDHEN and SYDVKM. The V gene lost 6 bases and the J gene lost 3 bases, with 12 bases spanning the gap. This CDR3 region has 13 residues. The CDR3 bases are TGTGCCAGCAGAACAACAGGGAACTACGAGCAGTACTTC. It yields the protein CASRTTGNYEQYF.

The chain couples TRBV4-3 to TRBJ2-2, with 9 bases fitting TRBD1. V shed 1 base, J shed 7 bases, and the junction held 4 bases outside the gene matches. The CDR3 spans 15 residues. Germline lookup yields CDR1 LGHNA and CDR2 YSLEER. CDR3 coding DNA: TGCGCCAGCAGCCAAGGGACAGGGGATTACGGGGAGCTGTTTTTT. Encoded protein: CASSQGTGDYGELFF.

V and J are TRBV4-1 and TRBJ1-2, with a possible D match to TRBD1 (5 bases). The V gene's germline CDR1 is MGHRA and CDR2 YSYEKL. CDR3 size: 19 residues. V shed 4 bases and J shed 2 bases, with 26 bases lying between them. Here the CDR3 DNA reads TGCGCCAGCAGCCCGGGTGGGGGGATAGGCCTCAGATCGAACTATGGCTACACCTTC. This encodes CASSPGGGIGLRSNYGYTF.

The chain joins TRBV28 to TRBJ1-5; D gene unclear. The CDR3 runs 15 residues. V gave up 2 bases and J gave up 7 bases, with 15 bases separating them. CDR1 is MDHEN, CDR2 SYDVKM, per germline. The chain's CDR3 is CASSLGRAGRQPQHF. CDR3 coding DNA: TGTGCCAGCAGTTTAGGGAGGGCCGGTAGGCAGCCCCAGCATTTT.

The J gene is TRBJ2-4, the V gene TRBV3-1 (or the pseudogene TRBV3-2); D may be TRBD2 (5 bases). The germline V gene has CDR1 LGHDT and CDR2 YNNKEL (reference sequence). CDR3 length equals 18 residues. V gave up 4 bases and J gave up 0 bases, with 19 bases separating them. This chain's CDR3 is CASSLKGVTGLAKNIQYF. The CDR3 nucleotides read TGTGCCAGCAGCCTCAAAGGAGTCACGGGGTTAGCCAAAAACATTCAGTACTTC.

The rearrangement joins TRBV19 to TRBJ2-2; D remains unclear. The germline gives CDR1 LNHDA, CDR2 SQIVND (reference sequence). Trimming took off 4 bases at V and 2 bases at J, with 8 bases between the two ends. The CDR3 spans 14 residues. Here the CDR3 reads CASSNRANTGELFF. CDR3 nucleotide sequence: TGTGCCAGTAGTAACCGGGCAAACACCGGGGAGCTGTTTTTT.

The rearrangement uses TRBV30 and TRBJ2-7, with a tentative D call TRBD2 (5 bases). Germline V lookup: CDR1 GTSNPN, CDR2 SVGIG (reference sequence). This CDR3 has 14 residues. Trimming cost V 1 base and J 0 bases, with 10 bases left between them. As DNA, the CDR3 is TGTGCCTGGAGTGAAGGAGGCACCTCCTACGAGCAGTACTTC. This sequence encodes CAWSEGGTSYEQYF.